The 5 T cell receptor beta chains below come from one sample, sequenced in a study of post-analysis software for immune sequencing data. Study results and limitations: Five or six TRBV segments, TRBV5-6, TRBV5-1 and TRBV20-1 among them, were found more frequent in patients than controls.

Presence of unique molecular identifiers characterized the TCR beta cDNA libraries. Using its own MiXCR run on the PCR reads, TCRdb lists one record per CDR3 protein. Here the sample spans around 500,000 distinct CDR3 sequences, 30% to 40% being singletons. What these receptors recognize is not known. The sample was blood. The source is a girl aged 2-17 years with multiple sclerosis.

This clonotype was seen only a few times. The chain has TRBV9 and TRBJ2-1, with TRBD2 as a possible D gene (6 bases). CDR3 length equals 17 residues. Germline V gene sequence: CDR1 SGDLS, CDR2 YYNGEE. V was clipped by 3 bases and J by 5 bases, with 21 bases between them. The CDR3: CASSALGLKGPHNEQFF. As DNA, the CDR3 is TGTGCCAGCAGCGCCCTGGGACTCAAAGGACCACACAATGAGCAGTTCTTC.

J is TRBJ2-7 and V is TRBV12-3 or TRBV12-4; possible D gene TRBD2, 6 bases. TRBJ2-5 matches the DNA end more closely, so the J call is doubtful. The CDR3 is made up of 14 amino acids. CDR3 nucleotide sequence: TGTGCCAGCAGTTTAGGCGGGGCCGGGGAGACCCAGTACTTC. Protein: CASSLGGAGETQYF.

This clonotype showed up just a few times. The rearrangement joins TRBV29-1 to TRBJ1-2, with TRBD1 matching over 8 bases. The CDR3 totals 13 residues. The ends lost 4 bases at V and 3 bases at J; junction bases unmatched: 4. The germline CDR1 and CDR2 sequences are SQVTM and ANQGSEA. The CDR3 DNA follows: TGCAGCGTTGCGACAGGGGCGGACTATGGCTACACCTTC. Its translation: CSVATGADYGYTF.

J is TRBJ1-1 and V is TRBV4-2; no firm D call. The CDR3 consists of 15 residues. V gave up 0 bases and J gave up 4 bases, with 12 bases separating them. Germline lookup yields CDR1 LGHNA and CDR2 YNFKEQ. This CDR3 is CASSQDSSWTTEAFF. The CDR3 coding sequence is TGTGCCAGCAGCCAAGATTCTTCCTGGACCACTGAAGCTTTCTTT.

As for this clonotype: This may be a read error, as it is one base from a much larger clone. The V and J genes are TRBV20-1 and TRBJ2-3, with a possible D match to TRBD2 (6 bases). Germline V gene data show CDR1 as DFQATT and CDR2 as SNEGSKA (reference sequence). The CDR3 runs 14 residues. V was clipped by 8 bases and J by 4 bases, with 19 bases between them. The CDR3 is CSSYFAGSADTQYF. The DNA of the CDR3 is TGCAGTTCCTACTTTGCGGGGTCCGCAGATACGCAGTATTTT.